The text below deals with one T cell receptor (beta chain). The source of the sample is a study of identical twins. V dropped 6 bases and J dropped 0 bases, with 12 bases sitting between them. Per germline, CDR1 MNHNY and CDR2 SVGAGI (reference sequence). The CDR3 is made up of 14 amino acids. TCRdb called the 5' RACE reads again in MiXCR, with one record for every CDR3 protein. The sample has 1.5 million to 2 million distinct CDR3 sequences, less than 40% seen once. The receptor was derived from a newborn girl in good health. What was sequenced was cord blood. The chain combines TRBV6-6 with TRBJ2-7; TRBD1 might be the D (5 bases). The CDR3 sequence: CASRRIDSSYEQYF. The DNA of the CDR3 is TGTGCCAGCAGGAGAATAGACAGCTCCTACGAGCAGTACTTC.